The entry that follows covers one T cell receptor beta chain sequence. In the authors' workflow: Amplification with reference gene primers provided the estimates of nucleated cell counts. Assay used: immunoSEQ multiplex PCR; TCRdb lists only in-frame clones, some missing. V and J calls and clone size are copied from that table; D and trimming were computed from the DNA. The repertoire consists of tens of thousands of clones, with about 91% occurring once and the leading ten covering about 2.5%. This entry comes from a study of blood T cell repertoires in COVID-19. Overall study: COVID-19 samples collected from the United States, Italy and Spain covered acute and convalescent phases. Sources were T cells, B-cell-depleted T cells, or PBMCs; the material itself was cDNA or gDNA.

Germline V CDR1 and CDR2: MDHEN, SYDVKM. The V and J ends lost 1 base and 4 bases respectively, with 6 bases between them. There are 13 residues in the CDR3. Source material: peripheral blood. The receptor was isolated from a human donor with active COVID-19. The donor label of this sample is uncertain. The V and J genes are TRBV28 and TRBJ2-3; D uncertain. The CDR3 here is CASSLSQADTQYF. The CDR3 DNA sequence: TGTGCCAGCAGTTTATCGCAGGCAGATACGCAGTATTTT.